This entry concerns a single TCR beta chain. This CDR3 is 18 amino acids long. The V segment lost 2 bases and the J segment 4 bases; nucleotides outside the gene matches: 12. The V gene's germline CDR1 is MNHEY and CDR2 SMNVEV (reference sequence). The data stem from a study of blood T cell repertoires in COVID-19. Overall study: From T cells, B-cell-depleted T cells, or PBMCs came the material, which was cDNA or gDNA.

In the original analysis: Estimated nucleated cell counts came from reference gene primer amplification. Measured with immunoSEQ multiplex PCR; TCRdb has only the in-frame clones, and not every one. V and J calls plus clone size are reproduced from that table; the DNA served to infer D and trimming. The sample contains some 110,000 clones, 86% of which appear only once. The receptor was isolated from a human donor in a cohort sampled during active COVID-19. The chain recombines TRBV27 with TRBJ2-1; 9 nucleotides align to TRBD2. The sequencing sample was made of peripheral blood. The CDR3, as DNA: TGTGCCAGCAGTTTAGAAAGAGCTTTAGCGGGAGCTTACAATGAGCAGTTCTTC. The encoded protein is CASSLERALAGAYNEQFF.